This T cell receptor (beta chain) was documented in a study of CD8 T cells in ankylosing spondylitis. The study, taken as a whole, reports: A TCR beta motif made of 7 to 9 highly homologous variants seemed typical of ankylosing spondylitis blood. Prior work had noted some motif variants in reactive arthritis blood and synovial fluid. The authors found the disease-linked clones to be CD8+ and relatively rare in peripheral blood. Significant enrichment of disease-linked clones was reported in matched ankylosing spondylitis synovial fluid.

With molecular barcodes, quantitative 5'-RACE was used to make the TCR beta libraries. TCRdb re-derived calls from the 5' RACE reads in MiXCR, one entry per CDR3 protein. The data contain approximately 440,000 distinct CDR3 sequences, about a sixth of them singletons. CDR1 is SGHRS, CDR2 YFSETQ, per germline. Trimming took off 0 bases at V and 1 base at J, with 9 bases between the two ends. This CDR3 contains 15 residues. The sample holds many counts of this clonotype. Its antigen is unidentified. The V gene is TRBV5-1, the J gene TRBJ2-3; no definite D call. The sequence was collected from a male donor with ankylosing spondylitis. Sequencing used blood, either unsorted or a sorted T cell fraction (not recorded which). CDR3 DNA: TGCGCCAGCAGCTTGGTAGGAATCGGCACAGATACGCAGTATTTT. This sequence encodes CASSLVGIGTDTQYF.